This record concerns one TCR beta chain sequence. This entry comes from a study of T cell responses to AZD1222 COVID-19 vaccine. This CDR3 has 16 residues. The germline CDR1 and CDR2 sequences are SGHNT and YYREEE (reference sequence). The V gene end was trimmed by 5 bases and the J gene end by 1 base; junction bases not matched to a gene: 8. Using immunoSEQ multiplex PCR, the repertoire was profiled, and TCRdb retains in-frame clones only, with some absent. The data show 90,000 to 150,000 clones, with less than 95% seen just once and approximately 5.1% held by the top ten. The sequenced sample was peripheral blood, obtained on day 0 of AZD1222 vaccination. This clonotype was sampled from an adult in good health. The chain recombines TRBV5-4 with TRBJ1-1, with TRBD1 matching over 10 bases. The CDR3 region is CASSGRDRGSNTEAFF. The CDR3 DNA reads TGTGCCAGCAGTGGGAGGGACAGGGGCTCGAACACTGAAGCTTTCTTT. The full variable domain, completed using reference TRBV5-4 and TRBJ1-1, is ETGVTQSPTHLIKTRGQQVTLRCSSQSGHNTVSWYQQALGQGPQFIFQYYREEENGRGNFPPRFSGLQFPNYSSELNVNALELDDSALYLCASSGRDRGSNTEAFFGQGTRLTVV.